Each of the 20 T cell receptor beta chains below was sequenced from the same sample in a study of PD-1 blockade in classical Hodgkin lymphoma (TCRdb year 2020). Receptor libraries were prepared by the immunoSEQ multiplex PCR assay. The clones in this table, taken by TCRdb from immuneACCESS, are in-frame only. Not every clone is retained; where verified, under half of the shortfall comes from an unresolved V gene, and the cause of the rest is unknown. Within this sample are about 97,000 clones, with 80% to 85% of them counted one time only. The top ten clonotypes cover approximately 12% of the sample. The sample's time point, from its label and the paper: cycle 1 day 1 (C1D1), immediately before nivolumab initiation. Relapse after autologous stem cell transplantation had occurred in all trial patients, and cohorts A, B and C were distinguished by prior brentuximab vedotin exposure. Sequences were derived from peripheral blood mononuclear cells (PBMCs), sampled at baseline. These receptors originate from a human donor with classical Hodgkin lymphoma.

The V gene is TRBV18, the J gene TRBJ1-1; TRBD1 is a possible D gene (6 bases). The germline CDR1 and CDR2 sequences are KGHSH and LQKENI. The CDR3 totals 14 residues. With 6 bases removed from V and 5 bases from J, the gap between germline ends came to 16 bases. The chain's CDR3 is CASSPGGAGTEAFF. The CDR3 bases are TGTGCCAGCTCCCCCGGGGGGGCTGGGACTGAAGCTTTCTTT.

The gene calls are TRBV5-1 and TRBJ2-1, with D tentatively TRBD2 (6 bases). Germline V CDR1 and CDR2: SGHRS, YFSETQ. V gave up 0 bases and J gave up 6 bases, with 10 bases separating them. The length of the CDR3 is 14 residues. CDR3 nucleotide sequence: TGCGCCAGCAGCTTGGTGGGACTCCTCAATGAGCAGTTCTTC. Its translation is CASSLVGLLNEQFF.

This sequence joins TRBV10-2 and TRBJ1-1, with D hard to call. Germline assignment: CDR1 WSHSY and CDR2 SAAADI. The CDR3 is made up of 13 amino acids. The V and J ends lost 4 bases and 0 bases respectively, with 6 bases between them. DNA of the CDR3: TGCGCCAGCAGTGTTGGGTTGAACACTGAAGCTTTCTTT. Residues: CASSVGLNTEAFF.

V and J are TRBV18 and TRBJ2-5, with 8 bases identical to TRBD2. The CDR3 contains 14 residues. The V and J ends lost 4 bases and 2 bases, in that order; junction bases with no gene match: 3. In germline, CDR1 is KGHSH, CDR2 LQKENI. This CDR3 reads CASSRAGGQETQYF. In DNA form, the CDR3 reads TGTGCCAGCTCACGGGCGGGAGGACAAGAGACCCAGTACTTC.

This clone has more than one count but fewer than ten. This chain links TRBV9 with TRBJ2-3; possibly TRBD2 for D (6 bases). Per germline, CDR1 SGDLS and CDR2 YYNGEE. CDR3 size: 14 residues. V was clipped by 5 bases and J by 0 bases, with 10 bases between them. CDR3 amino acids: CASRSGLSTDTQYF. CDR3 DNA: TGTGCCAGCAGATCGGGACTTAGCACAGATACGCAGTATTTT.

This clone appeared a few times. The V call is TRBV5-1, the J call TRBJ1-3; possible D gene TRBD1, 6 bases. Germline V CDR1 and CDR2: SGHRS, YFSETQ. The CDR3 runs to 17 residues. The V end lost 3 bases, the J end lost 0 bases, and 16 bases lay between the germline ends. In nucleotides, the CDR3 is TGCGCCAGCAGCTCACTCCCACAGGGCAACTCTGGAAACACCATATATTTT. Translating it yields CASSSLPQGNSGNTIYF.

This clone was found a few times. The chain has TRBV10-3 and TRBJ1-1; 7 positions match TRBD1. This CDR3 is built from 15 residues. V lost 2 bases, J lost 3 bases, and 6 bases stayed unmatched. Germline CDR1 ENHRY, CDR2 SYGVKD. Here the CDR3 reads CAISENRGADTEAFF. In DNA, the CDR3 is TGTGCCATCAGTGAGAACAGGGGAGCCGACACTGAAGCTTTCTTT.

The chain couples TRBV18 to TRBJ2-1; D gene ambiguous. V was clipped by 1 base and J by 2 bases, with 6 bases between them. Germline-derived CDR1 and CDR2 are KGHSH and LQKENI. The CDR3 totals 14 residues. This chain's CDR3 is CASSPQPTYNEQFF. CDR3 DNA: TGTGCCAGCTCACCACAACCTACCTACAATGAGCAGTTCTTC.

This chain connects TRBV19 to TRBJ2-1; 11 nucleotides match TRBD2. The CDR3 covers 15 residues. J lost 4 bases, V lost 6 bases, and 5 bases had no gene match. Germline V gene data show CDR1 as LNHDA and CDR2 as SQIVND (reference sequence). The CDR3 here is CASSSSGGTYNEQFF. The CDR3 bases are TGTGCCAGTAGCTCTAGCGGGGGGACTTACAATGAGCAGTTCTTC.

J is TRBJ2-2 and V is TRBV4-1; TRBD2 matches 15 bases. With V trimmed by 0 bases and J by 1 base, 6 bases remained unmatched. From germline, CDR1 is MGHRA and CDR2 YSYEKL. The CDR3 runs 20 residues. CDR3 in amino acids: CASSQDPGLAGGWNTGELFF. The CDR3 DNA reads TGCGCCAGCAGCCAAGATCCGGGACTAGCGGGAGGTTGGAACACCGGGGAGCTGTTTTTT.

This clone showed up just a few times. The rearrangement uses TRBV18 and TRBJ2-1; possibly TRBD2 for D (6 bases). Looked up from germline, CDR1 is KGHSH and CDR2 is LQKENI. CDR3 length equals 14 residues. V was pared by 2 bases and J by 4 bases, with 9 bases between. The CDR3 spells CASSPAGLYNEQFF. The CDR3 nucleotides read TGTGCCAGCTCACCAGCGGGACTTTACAATGAGCAGTTCTTC.

The rearrangement joins TRBV9 to TRBJ2-1; 7 nucleotides line up with TRBD2. V trimming: 2 bases; J trimming: 3 bases; junction bases outside the gene matches: 2. The length of the CDR3 is 14 residues. The germline gives CDR1 SGDLS, CDR2 YYNGEE. CDR3 sequence (DNA): TGTGCCAGCAGCGTCCTAGCGGTCTACAATGAGCAGTTCTTC. Amino acids: CASSVLAVYNEQFF.

This clone has just a few counts. In DNA form, the CDR3 reads TGTGCCAGCAGCCAATTCAGAGAAATTGGCTATGGCTACACCTTC. Translated, it gives CASSQFREIGYGYTF. The chain links TRBV16 to TRBJ1-2; D is unresolved. Germline V CDR1 and CDR2: KGHSY, FQNENV. V lost 1 base, J lost 4 bases, and 13 bases lay in between. The CDR3 covers 15 residues. Looking up the rest from reference TRBV16 and TRBJ1-2 gives the full variable domain: GEEVAQTPKHLVRGEGQKAKLYCAPIKGHSYVFWYQQVLKNEFKFLISFQNENVFDETGMPKERFSAKCLPNSPCSLEIQATKLEDSAVYFCASSQFREIGYGYTFGSGTRLTVV.

The rearrangement joins TRBV6-5 to TRBJ2-2; D unclear. V dropped 6 bases and J dropped 2 bases, with 7 bases sitting between them. CDR3 length equals 13 residues. The germline V gene has CDR1 MNHEY and CDR2 SVGAGI. The chain's CDR3 is CASRRPNTGELFF. In DNA form, the CDR3 reads TGTGCCAGCAGACGGCCCAACACCGGGGAGCTGTTTTTT.

The chain recombines TRBV5-1 with TRBJ2-2; D gene ambiguous. Germline-derived CDR1 and CDR2 are SGHRS and YFSETQ. The CDR3 has 14 residues. The V and J ends lost 3 bases and 1 base respectively, with 7 bases between them. CDR3 nucleotides: TGCGCCAGCAGCTCAAGACAGAACACCGGGGAGCTGTTTTTT. This gives the protein CASSSRQNTGELFF.

The rearrangement links TRBV30 to TRBJ1-1; D gene unclear. Germline CDR1 and CDR2: GTSNPN and SVGIG (reference sequence). The V end was cut by 0 bases, the J end by 3 bases, with 5 bases between. The CDR3 has 12 amino acids. CDR3 bases: TGTGCCTGGAGTGTTAAAGACACTGAAGCTTTCTTT. Translating gives CAWSVKDTEAFF.

The sample holds one count of this clone. The chain has TRBV7-2 and TRBJ2-3; no clear D gene. This CDR3 comprises 15 residues. V lost 5 bases and J 4 bases, leaving 16 bases between the germline ends. From germline, CDR1 is SGHTA and CDR2 FQGNSA. CDR3 DNA sequence: TGTGCCAGCAGCATCAGTGGCGGAGTGGCAGATACGCAGTATTTT. Its translation is CASSISGGVADTQYF.

J is TRBJ2-7 and V is TRBV19, with D uncertain. V lost 6 bases, J lost 2 bases, and 14 bases lay in between. Germline values: CDR1 LNHDA, CDR2 SQIVND (reference sequence). This CDR3 is built from 14 residues. The CDR3, as DNA: TGTGCCAGTAGGATGGCAGCGAGCACCTACGAGCAGTACTTC. Translating it yields CASRMAASTYEQYF.

V is TRBV13 and J is TRBJ1-2; D unresolved. CDR1 is PRHDT, CDR2 FYEKMQ, per germline (reference sequence). Trimming left V 5 bases short and J 5 bases short, with 21 bases between. This CDR3 has 16 residues. The CDR3 is CASSPKARARVYGYTF. As DNA, the CDR3 is TGTGCCAGCAGCCCGAAGGCGAGGGCGAGGGTTTATGGCTACACCTTC.

The chain recombines TRBV14 with TRBJ1-2, with D unclear. The CDR3 is 13 amino acids. V was pared by 2 bases and J by 4 bases, with 8 bases between. Per germline, CDR1 SGHDN and CDR2 FVKESK. CDR3 in amino acids: CASSQQPFYGYTF. CDR3 DNA: TGTGCCAGCAGCCAACAGCCCTTCTATGGCTACACCTTC.